Sequencing of this T cell receptor (beta chain) was carried out in a study of T cell responses to AZD1222 COVID-19 vaccine. Study background: Second-dose recipients at about 4 or about 12 weeks were treated as one pooled group.

Notes on the study in general: Variant regions that are unmutated are reportedly the target of nearly half of spike-specific TCRs. White British ancestry dominated among donors, who included more females, and clonal diversity was possibly underestimated.

CDR1 is MNHEY, CDR2 SVGAGI, per germline. V was clipped by 2 bases and J by 10 bases, with 8 bases between them. This CDR3 spans 11 amino acids. This clone was detected only a few times. Its antigen is unidentified. The data were produced by immunoSEQ multiplex PCR, yet TCRdb's version contains in-frame clones alone and is incomplete. The data show 170,000 or so clones, over 75% seen once. The TCR comes from an adult in good health. The material was peripheral blood, obtained on day 0 of AZD1222 vaccination. The chain couples TRBV6-5 to TRBJ1-2; D is unresolved. CDR3 bases: TGTGCCAGCAGTTACCTTCAGGACTACACCTTC. Amino acid sequence: CASSYLQDYTF.